The present T cell receptor (beta chain) was sequenced within a study of cytomegalovirus exposure and HLA in healthy donors. The primer mix had 60 Vbeta and 13 Jbeta primers. TCRdb's table, derived via immunoSEQ multiplex PCR, lists solely in-frame clones and lacks some. Of approximately 250,000 clones in the sample, around 83% were seen once. CDR1 is SGHRS and CDR2 is YFSETQ in the germline V gene. The CDR3 length is 15 residues. Trimming at V came to 10 bases and at J to 4 bases, leaving 15 bases not matched to a gene. Whole-study findings and limits: A later analysis reportedly found that, within productive TCRs, an Asian-associated ancestry cluster had fewer N-insertions than the mean observed across the approximately 600 donors. Clonal expansion, a later analysis showed, was greater in HLA-associated TCR beta chains than in equally common others. A few chains linked to CMV were shown in vitro to be specific for CMV antigens.

Worth noting for this clone: Its target is not known.

The sequence was collected from a girl aged 2-9 years in good health and CMV-seronegative. The chain has TRBV5-1 and TRBJ2-7; 9 bases line up with TRBD1. The sequenced sample consisted of PBMCs. The CDR3 nucleotides read TGCGCCTACAAACCGAGGGACAGGGAGCAGTACGAGCAGTACTTC. Translation: CAYKPRDREQYEQYF.